This is a list of T cell receptor beta chains from one sample in a study of cytomegalovirus exposure and HLA in healthy donors. TCRdb's copy holds only in-frame clones and misses some; the assay was immunoSEQ multiplex PCR. The sample has 140,000 to 150,000 clones; about 83% are singletons. Sequencing was carried out using PBMCs. Source of these receptors: a man aged 40-49 years in good health and CMV-seropositive. Each CDR3 is given with its conserved first and last residue. D genes are given only for firm matches. Expanded clones are given a class, and other clones once, few, many or no size at all.

CDR3	DNA	D	V	size	J
CASSFGTDSYEQYF	TGTGCCAGCAGCTTCGGAACAGACTCCTACGAGCAGTACTTC	.	TRBV11-3	.	TRBJ2-7
CASGFREVQETQYF	TGTGCTAGTGGTTTCAGGGAAGTCCAAGAGACCCAGTACTTC	.	TRBV12-5	.	TRBJ2-5
CASSPGDRENTGELFF	TGTGCCAGCAGCCCAGGGGACAGGGAGAACACCGGGGAGCTGTTTTTT	TRBD1	TRBV9	.	TRBJ2-2
CASMGDSITFF	TGTGCCAGCATGGGGGACTCGATAACTTTCTTT	.	TRBV2	.	TRBJ1-1
CASSEDRLLGEQYF	TGTGCCAGCAGTGAAGATAGGCTCCTAGGCGAGCAGTACTTC	.	TRBV2	once	TRBJ2-7
CASSSSGSADTQYF	TGCGCCAGCAGCAGTAGCGGGAGCGCAGATACGCAGTATTTT	TRBD2	TRBV5-1	.	TRBJ2-3
CASSLWGTSGLNEQFF	TGTGCCAGCAGCTTATGGGGGACTAGCGGGCTCAATGAGCAGTTCTTC	TRBD2	TRBV11-1	.	TRBJ2-1
CASSLSTRSNYGYTF	TGTGCCAGCAGTTTATCTACACGTTCAAACTATGGCTACACCTTC	.	TRBV27	.	TRBJ1-2
CASSPDTGELFF	TGTGCCAGCAGCCCCGACACCGGGGAGCTGTTTTTT	.	TRBV4-2	few	TRBJ2-2
CASRHRTSGTDTQYF	TGTGCCAGTAGGCACCGGACTAGCGGCACAGATACGCAGTATTTT	TRBD2	TRBV19	.	TRBJ2-3
CASSLYNTAVSNQPQHF	TGTGCCAGCAGTTTATATAATACAGCCGTTAGCAATCAGCCCCAGCATTTT	.	TRBV28	.	TRBJ1-5